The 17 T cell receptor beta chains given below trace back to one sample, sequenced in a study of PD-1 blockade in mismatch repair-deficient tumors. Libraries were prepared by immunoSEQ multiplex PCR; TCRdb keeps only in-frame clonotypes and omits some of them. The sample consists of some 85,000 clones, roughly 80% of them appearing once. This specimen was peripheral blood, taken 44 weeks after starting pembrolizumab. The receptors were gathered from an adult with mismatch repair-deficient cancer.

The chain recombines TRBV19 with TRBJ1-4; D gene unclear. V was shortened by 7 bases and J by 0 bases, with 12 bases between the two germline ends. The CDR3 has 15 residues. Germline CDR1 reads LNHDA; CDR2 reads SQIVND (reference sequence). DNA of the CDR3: TGTGCCAGTAAATCCCTAGAATCAACTAATGAAAAACTGTTTTTT. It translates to CASKSLESTNEKLFF.

In DNA, the CDR3 is TGTGCCAGCAGCGTAGTGAGCGGGACAAGGTACAATGAGCAGTTCTTC. This gives the protein CASSVVSGTRYNEQFF. V is TRBV9 and J is TRBJ2-1, with D perhaps matching TRBD2 (7 bases). CDR3 length equals 16 residues. Germline V CDR1 and CDR2: SGDLS, YYNGEE. Deletions cut 0 bases from V and 4 bases from J, with 14 bases between.

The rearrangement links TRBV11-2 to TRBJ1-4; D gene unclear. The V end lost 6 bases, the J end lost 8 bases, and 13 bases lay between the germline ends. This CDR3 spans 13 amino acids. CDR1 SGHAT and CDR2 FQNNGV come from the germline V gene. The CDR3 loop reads CASRKNGEEKLFF. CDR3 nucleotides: TGTGCCAGCAGGAAAAACGGGGAGGAAAAACTGTTTTTT.

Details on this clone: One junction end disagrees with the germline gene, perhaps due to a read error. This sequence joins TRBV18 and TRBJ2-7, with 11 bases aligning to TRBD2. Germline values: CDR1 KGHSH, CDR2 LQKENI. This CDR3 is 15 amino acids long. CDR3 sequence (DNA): TGTGCCAGCTCCCCACCGGGACTAGCGGTGGGCGAGCAGTACTTC. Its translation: CASSPPGLAVGEQYF.

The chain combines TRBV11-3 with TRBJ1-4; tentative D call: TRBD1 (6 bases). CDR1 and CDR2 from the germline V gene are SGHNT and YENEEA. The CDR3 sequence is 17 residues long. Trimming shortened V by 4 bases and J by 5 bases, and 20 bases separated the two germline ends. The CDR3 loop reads CASSSTGGRDTNEKLFF. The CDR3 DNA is TGTGCCAGCAGCTCGACCGGGGGCCGGGACACAAATGAAAAACTGTTTTTT.

The CDR3 loop is CASSVAGQGETEAFF. DNA of the CDR3: TGTGCCAGCAGCGTAGCGGGACAGGGGGAGACTGAAGCTTTCTTT. This rearrangement joins TRBV9 to TRBJ1-1; 11 bases are shared with TRBD1. The junction had 3 bases not matched to a gene; V was cut back by 0 bases and J by 5 bases. The CDR3 covers 15 residues. Germline values: CDR1 SGDLS, CDR2 YYNGEE.

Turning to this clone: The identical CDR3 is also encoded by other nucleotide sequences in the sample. Here the CDR3 DNA reads TGTGCCAGTAGTATTACAGGGACGGATACGCAGTATTTT. Its protein product is CASSITGTDTQYF. The V gene is TRBV19, the J gene TRBJ2-3; possibly TRBD1 for D (6 bases). V was pared by 3 bases and J by 6 bases, with 10 bases between. Germline V gene data show CDR1 as LNHDA and CDR2 as SQIVND (reference sequence). The CDR3 covers 13 residues.

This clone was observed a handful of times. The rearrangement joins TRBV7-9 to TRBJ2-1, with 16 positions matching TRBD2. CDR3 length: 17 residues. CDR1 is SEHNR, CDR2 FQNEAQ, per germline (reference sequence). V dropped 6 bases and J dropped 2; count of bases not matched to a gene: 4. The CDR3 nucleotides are TGTGCCAGCAGTATGGGACTAGCGGGAGGGCCCTACAATGAGCAGTTCTTC. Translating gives CASSMGLAGGPYNEQFF.

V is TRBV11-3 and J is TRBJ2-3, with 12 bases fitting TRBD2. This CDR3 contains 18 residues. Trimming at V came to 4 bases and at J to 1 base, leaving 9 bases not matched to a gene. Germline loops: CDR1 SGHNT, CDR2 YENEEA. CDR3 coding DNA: TGTGCCAGCAGCTCGAGAAGTAGACTAGCGGGGGGCACAGATACGCAGTATTTT. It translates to CASSSRSRLAGGTDTQYF.

The CDR3 spells CASSPGINQPQHF. DNA of the CDR3: TGTGCCAGCTCACCGGGTATTAATCAGCCCCAGCATTTT. This chain uses TRBV18 with TRBJ1-5; D gene unclear. The CDR3 spans 13 residues. With 3 bases removed from V and 4 bases from J, the gap between germline ends came to 7 bases. CDR1 and CDR2 from the germline V gene are KGHSH and LQKENI.

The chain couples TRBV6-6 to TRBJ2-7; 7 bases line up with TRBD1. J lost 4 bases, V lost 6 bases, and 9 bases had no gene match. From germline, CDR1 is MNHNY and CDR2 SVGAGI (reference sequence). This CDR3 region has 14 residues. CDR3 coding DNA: TGTGCCAGCAGCCCAGAGGGACAGTTTTACGAGCAGTACTTC. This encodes CASSPEGQFYEQYF.

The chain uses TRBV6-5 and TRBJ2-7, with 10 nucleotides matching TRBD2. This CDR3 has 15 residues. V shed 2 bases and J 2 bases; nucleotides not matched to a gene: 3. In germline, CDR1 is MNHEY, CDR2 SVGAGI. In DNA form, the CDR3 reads TGTGCCAGCAGTTACCGGCTAGCGGGAGCCTACGAGCAGTACTTC. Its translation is CASSYRLAGAYEQYF.

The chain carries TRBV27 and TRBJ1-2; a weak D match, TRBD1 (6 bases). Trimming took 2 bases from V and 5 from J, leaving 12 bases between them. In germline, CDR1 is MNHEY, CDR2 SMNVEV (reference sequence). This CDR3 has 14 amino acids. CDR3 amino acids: CASSLKPGAYGYTF. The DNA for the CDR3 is TGTGCCAGCAGTTTAAAGCCGGGGGCATATGGCTACACCTTC.

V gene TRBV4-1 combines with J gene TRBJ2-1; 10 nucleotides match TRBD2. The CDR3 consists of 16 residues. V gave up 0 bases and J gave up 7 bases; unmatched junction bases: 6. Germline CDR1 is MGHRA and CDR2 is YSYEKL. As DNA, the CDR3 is TGCGCCAGCAGCCAAGATCAAAAGACTAGCGGGAATGAGCAGTTCTTC. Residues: CASSQDQKTSGNEQFF.

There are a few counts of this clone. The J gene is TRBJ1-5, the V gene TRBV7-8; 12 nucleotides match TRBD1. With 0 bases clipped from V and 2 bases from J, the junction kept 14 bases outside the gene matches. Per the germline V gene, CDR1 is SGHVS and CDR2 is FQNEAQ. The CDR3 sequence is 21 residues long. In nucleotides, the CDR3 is TGTGCCAGCAGCTTAGCGCCGACCGGGACAGGGGGCCCTTTGGGCAATCAGCCCCAGCATTTT. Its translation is CASSLAPTGTGGPLGNQPQHF.

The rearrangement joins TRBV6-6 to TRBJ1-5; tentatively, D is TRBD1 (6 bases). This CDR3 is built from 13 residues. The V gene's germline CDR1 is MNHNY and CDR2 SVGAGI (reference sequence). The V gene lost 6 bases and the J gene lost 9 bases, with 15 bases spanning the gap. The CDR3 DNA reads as TGTGCCAGCAGATTGACAGGCCGGGGGCCCCAGCATTTT. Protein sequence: CASRLTGRGPQHF.

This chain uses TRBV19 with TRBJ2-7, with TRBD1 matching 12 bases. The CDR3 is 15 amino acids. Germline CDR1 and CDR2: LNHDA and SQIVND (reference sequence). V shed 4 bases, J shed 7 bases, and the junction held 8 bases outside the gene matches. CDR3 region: CASSKGDRGLGEQYF. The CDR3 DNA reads TGTGCCAGTAGTAAGGGGGACAGGGGGCTCGGGGAGCAGTACTTC.